This passage covers 23 T cell receptor beta chains from one sample sequenced in a study of CD8 T cells in ankylosing spondylitis. TCRdb re-called the 5' RACE reads with MiXCR, one entry per CDR3 protein. There are almost 250,000 distinct CDR3 sequences in the sample; roughly a third occur only once, and around 4.4% lies in the top ten. The material sequenced was blood, either unsorted or a sorted T cell fraction (not recorded which). The source of these receptors is a male donor with ankylosing spondylitis or in good health (not recorded which).

This clonotype showed up just a few times. For the CDR3, the DNA is TGTGCCATCAGTGCGGGGGGCGCTAGCACAGATACGCAGTATTTT. Encoded protein: CAISAGGASTDTQYF. V and J are TRBV10-3 and TRBJ2-3; D possibly corresponds to TRBD2 (7 bases). Germline V gene data show CDR1 as ENHRY and CDR2 as SYGVKD. CDR3 size: 15 residues. V gave up 4 bases and J gave up 0 bases, with 11 bases separating them.

CDR3 region: CSARGRGGARREQYF. The CDR3 region has the DNA TGCAGTGCTAGGGGAAGGGGCGGCGCTCGACGCGAGCAGTACTTC. This chain uses TRBV20-1 with TRBJ2-7; maybe TRBD1 (5 bases). V was clipped by 3 bases and J by 6 bases, with 21 bases between them. The CDR3 has 15 amino acids. The V gene's germline CDR1 is DFQATT and CDR2 SNEGSKA (reference sequence).

This clonotype was counted a few times. CDR3 loop: CASSLSLTGSNTGELFF. CDR3 DNA sequence: TGCGCCAGCAGCTTGTCCCTGACAGGGTCAAACACCGGGGAGCTGTTTTTT. J is TRBJ2-2 and V is TRBV5-1, with 7 bases that match TRBD1. Germline CDR1 is SGHRS and CDR2 is YFSETQ. The CDR3 runs to 17 residues. J lost 2 bases, V lost 1 base, and 8 bases had no gene match.

This clonotype has only a few counts. The chain has TRBV3-1 and TRBJ1-2; no definite D call. V was trimmed by 5 bases and J by 13 bases, leaving 17 bases between them. The germline CDR1 and CDR2 sequences are LGHDT and YNNKEL (reference sequence). This CDR3 contains 12 residues. The DNA for the CDR3 is TGTGCCAGCAGCTACTCCGGGCCGCCCCCCACCTTC. It yields the protein CASSYSGPPPTF.

This clonotype was seen a handful of times. The V gene is TRBV30, the J gene TRBJ1-1; a weak D match, TRBD1 (6 bases). V shed 0 bases and J shed 4 bases, with 12 bases lying between them. The CDR3 spans 14 residues. Germline V gene data show CDR1 as GTSNPN and CDR2 as SVGIG (reference sequence). The CDR3 sequence is CAWSVLEGVTEAFF. The CDR3 DNA sequence: TGTGCCTGGAGTGTACTGGAGGGGGTCACTGAAGCTTTCTTT.

This clonotype was found a few times. The chain is built from TRBV5-1 and TRBJ2-1; 7 nucleotides line up with TRBD2. This CDR3 spans 15 amino acids. From germline, CDR1 is SGHRS and CDR2 YFSETQ. Trimming removed 0 bases from V and 5 bases from J; junction bases left unmatched: 5. The CDR3 coding sequence is TGCGCCAGCAGCTTGGTCGCGGGGGACGACAATGAGCAGTTCTTC. Its protein product is CASSLVAGDDNEQFF.

In this sample, this clonotype turned up a few times. The rearrangement links TRBV6-1 to TRBJ2-1; possible D gene TRBD2, 6 bases. The CDR3 extends over 13 amino acids. V lost 6 bases and J 5 bases, leaving 11 bases between the germline ends. Per germline, CDR1 MNHNS and CDR2 SASEGT. As DNA, the CDR3 is TGTGCCAGCAGAGGATGGGGGGACAATGAGCAGTTCTTC. Residues: CASRGWGDNEQFF.

This clonotype was found many times. The gene calls are TRBV27 and TRBJ1-2; TRBD1 matches 9 bases. The CDR3 has 12 residues. CDR1 is MNHEY and CDR2 is SMNVEV in the germline V gene (reference sequence). Trimming took 6 bases from V and 8 from J; bases not matched to a gene: 4. The CDR3 DNA reads as TGTGCCAGCAGACAGGGGGCCCTCGGCTACACCTTC. Its translation: CASRQGALGYTF.

V usage is TRBV11-2 and J usage is TRBJ1-2; tentatively, D is TRBD1 (6 bases). Germline V gives CDR1 SGHAT, CDR2 FQNNGV. The CDR3 is made up of 14 amino acids. Trimming took off 5 bases at V and 3 bases at J, with 13 bases between the two ends. The CDR3: CASSKNRADYGYTF. The CDR3 bases are TGTGCCAGCAGCAAAAACAGGGCTGACTATGGCTACACCTTC.

The chain recombines TRBV10-3 with TRBJ2-2; D unclear. The germline gives CDR1 ENHRY, CDR2 SYGVKD. Trimming took 0 bases from V and 2 from J, leaving 10 bases between them. The CDR3 sequence is 16 residues long. This chain's CDR3 is CAISESPGFNTGELFF. The CDR3, as DNA: TGTGCCATCAGTGAGTCCCCCGGGTTCAACACCGGGGAGCTGTTTTTT.

This clonotype was picked up a small number of times. The chain is built from TRBV12-3 or TRBV12-4 and TRBJ2-5, with 7 bases identical to TRBD2. This CDR3 is 14 amino acids long. V gave up 0 bases and J gave up 2 bases; unmatched junction bases: 0. CDR3 residues: CASSLASGQETQYF. CDR3 sequence (DNA): TGTGCCAGCAGTTTAGCTAGCGGGCAAGAGACCCAGTACTTC.

J is TRBJ2-3 and V is TRBV3-1; tentatively, D is TRBD2 (5 bases). From germline, CDR1 is LGHDT and CDR2 YNNKEL (reference sequence). This CDR3 contains 17 residues. The ends were cut back, 0 bases at V and 5 bases at J, with 18 bases in the middle. CDR3 protein: CASSQEWLRGPGDTQYF. The CDR3 region has the DNA TGTGCCAGCAGCCAAGAGTGGCTCAGAGGGCCCGGAGATACGCAGTATTTT.

V usage is TRBV5-5 and J usage is TRBJ2-1; D possibly uses TRBD1 or TRBD2 (6 bases each). Trimming removed 4 bases at V and 6 bases at J, with 14 bases between. This CDR3 is 14 amino acids long. The germline V gene has CDR1 SGHKS and CDR2 YYEKEE (reference sequence). The CDR3 DNA is TGTGCCAGCAGCCCCGGACAGCGGGTCAATGAGCAGTTCTTC. Amino acid sequence: CASSPGQRVNEQFF. Based on the CDR3 plus reference TRBV5-5 and TRBJ2-1, the full variable domain is DAGVTQSPTHLIKTRGQQVTLRCSPISGHKSVSWYQQVLGQGPQFIFQYYEKEERGRGNFPDRFSARQFPNYSSELNVNALLLGDSALYLCASSPGQRVNEQFFGPGTRLTVL.

Worth noting for this clonotype: A much larger clone lies one base from this, so it may be a read error. This rearrangement joins TRBV20-1 to TRBJ2-2; 9 bases align to TRBD2. Germline V gene sequence: CDR1 DFQATT, CDR2 SNEGSKA (reference sequence). The junction had 13 bases not matched to a gene; V was cut back by 2 bases and J by 6 bases. This CDR3 is 17 amino acids long. The CDR3 region is CSARPLAGSSYAGELFF. The CDR3 DNA reads TGCAGTGCTAGACCTCTAGCGGGGAGCAGTTACGCCGGGGAGCTGTTTTTT.

The rearrangement uses TRBV6-2 or TRBV6-3 and TRBJ2-7; 9 bases are a match to TRBD1. Unmatched junction bases numbered 8, after V lost 7 bases and J lost 4 bases. The CDR3 totals 14 residues. The germline V gene encodes CDR1 MNHEY and CDR2 SVGEGT. CDR3 sequence (DNA): TGTGCCAGCATCGGCGCGGGACAGGGTTACGAGCAGTACTTC. Its protein is CASIGAGQGYEQYF.

The V gene is TRBV20-1, the J gene TRBJ1-2; 7 bases are shared with TRBD1. Losses at the gene ends were 7 bases for V and 7 bases for J; bases not matched to a gene: 12. This CDR3 region has 13 residues. Germline lookup yields CDR1 DFQATT and CDR2 SNEGSKA (reference sequence). The CDR3 here is CSDADRADGGYTF. CDR3 bases: TGCAGTGATGCTGACAGGGCGGATGGTGGCTACACCTTC.

The chain joins TRBV5-6 to TRBJ2-2; TRBD1 matches 7 bases. Germline lookup yields CDR1 SGHDT and CDR2 YYEEEE. V lost 4 bases to trimming and J lost 6 bases; unmatched junction nucleotides: 9. The CDR3 totals 15 residues. The CDR3 is CASSPGTVTSGELFF. The CDR3 DNA reads as TGTGCCAGCAGCCCCGGGACAGTGACGTCCGGGGAGCTGTTTTTT.

CDR3 protein: CASSLEGSPYEQYF. The CDR3 bases are TGTGCCAGCAGCTTAGAGGGCAGTCCCTACGAGCAGTACTTC. The chain joins TRBV7-2 to TRBJ2-7, with no clear D. Germline loops: CDR1 SGHTA, CDR2 FQGNSA. The CDR3 has 14 amino acids. The V gene lost 1 base and the J gene lost 2 bases, with 9 bases spanning the gap.

The chain links TRBV29-1 to TRBJ2-7, with D maybe TRBD1 (6 bases). The CDR3 has 13 amino acids. V lost 4 bases to trimming and J lost 9 bases, with 19 bases between them. The V gene's germline CDR1 is SQVTM and CDR2 ANQGSEA. CDR3 in DNA: TGCAGCGTTGGCAGGGGTTTTTACGACGCGCAGTACTTC. It is translated as CSVGRGFYDAQYF.

This clonotype appeared a single time. V usage is TRBV11-2 and J usage is TRBJ2-3; D is possibly TRBD2 (5 bases). Between the trimmed V and J ends, which lost 2 bases and 2 bases, there was a span of 17 bases. The CDR3 loop spans 17 amino acids. The germline V gene has CDR1 SGHAT and CDR2 FQNNGV. The CDR3 here is CASSLRWTLQFTDTQYF. The CDR3 nucleotides are TGTGCCAGCAGCTTAAGGTGGACTCTTCAATTCACAGATACGCAGTATTTT.

This clonotype was seen a handful of times. This chain connects TRBV6-2 or TRBV6-3 to TRBJ1-1; D ambiguous. V was trimmed by 5 bases and J by 7 bases, leaving 8 bases between them. CDR3 length equals 11 residues. Germline loops: CDR1 MNHEY, CDR2 SVGEGT. The CDR3 here is CASSAGFEAFF. CDR3 bases: TGTGCCAGCAGTGCGGGATTTGAAGCTTTCTTT.

This chain links TRBV20-1 with TRBJ2-7; no definite D call. V was cut by 2 bases and J by 3 bases, with 11 bases left in between. The CDR3 totals 13 residues. Germline CDR1 is DFQATT and CDR2 is SNEGSKA (reference sequence). CDR3 in DNA: TGCAGTGCTAGACTGAGTGGCGTCTACGAGCAGTACTTC. Its protein product is CSARLSGVYEQYF.

This clonotype was counted many times. The chain combines TRBV9 with TRBJ1-6; D is undetermined. V lost 4 bases and J lost 13, with 15 bases in between. The CDR3 is made up of 13 amino acids. Germline CDR1 is SGDLS and CDR2 is YYNGEE. CDR3 residues: CASSPRGSFPLHF. In DNA, the CDR3 is TGTGCCAGCAGCCCCCGAGGGTCGTTTCCCCTCCACTTT.